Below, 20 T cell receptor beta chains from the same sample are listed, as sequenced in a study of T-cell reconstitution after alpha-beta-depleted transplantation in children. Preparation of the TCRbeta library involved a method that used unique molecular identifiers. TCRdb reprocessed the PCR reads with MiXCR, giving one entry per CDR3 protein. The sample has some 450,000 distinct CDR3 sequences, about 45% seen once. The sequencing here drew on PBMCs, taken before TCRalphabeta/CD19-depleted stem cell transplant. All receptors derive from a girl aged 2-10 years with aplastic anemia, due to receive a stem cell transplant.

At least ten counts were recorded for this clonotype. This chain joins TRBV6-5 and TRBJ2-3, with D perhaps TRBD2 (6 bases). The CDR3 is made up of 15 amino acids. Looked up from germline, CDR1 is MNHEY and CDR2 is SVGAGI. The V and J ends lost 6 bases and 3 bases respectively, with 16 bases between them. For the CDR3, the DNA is TGTGCCAGCAGCTACGGGGGAGTACTGACAGATACGCAGTATTTT. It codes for CASSYGGVLTDTQYF.

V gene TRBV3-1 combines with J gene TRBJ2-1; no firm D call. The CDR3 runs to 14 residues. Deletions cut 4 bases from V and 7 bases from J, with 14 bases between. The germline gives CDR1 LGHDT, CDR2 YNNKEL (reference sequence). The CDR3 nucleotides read TGTGCCAGCAGCCCCTCTCATCAGGAGAATGAGCAGTTCTTC. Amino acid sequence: CASSPSHQENEQFF.

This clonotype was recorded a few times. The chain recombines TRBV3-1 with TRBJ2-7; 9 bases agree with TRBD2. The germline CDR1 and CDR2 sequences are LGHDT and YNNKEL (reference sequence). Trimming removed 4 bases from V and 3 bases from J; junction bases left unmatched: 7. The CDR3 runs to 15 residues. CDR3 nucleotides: TGTGCCAGCAGCCGTGGACTAGCGAGACACTACGAGCAGTACTTC. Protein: CASSRGLARHYEQYF.

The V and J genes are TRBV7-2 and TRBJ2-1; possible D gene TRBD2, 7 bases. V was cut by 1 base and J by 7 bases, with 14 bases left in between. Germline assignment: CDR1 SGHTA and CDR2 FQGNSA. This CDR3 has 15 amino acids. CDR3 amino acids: CASSLGGGRKNEQFF. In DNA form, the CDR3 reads TGTGCCAGCAGCTTAGGGGGGGGGCGCAAAAATGAGCAGTTCTTC. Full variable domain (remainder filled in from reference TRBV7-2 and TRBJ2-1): GAGVSQSPSNKVTEKGKDVELRCDPISGHTALYWYRQSLGQGLEFLIYFQGNSAPDKSGLPSDRFSAERTGGSVSTLTIQRTQQEDSAVYLCASSLGGGRKNEQFFGPGTRLTVL.

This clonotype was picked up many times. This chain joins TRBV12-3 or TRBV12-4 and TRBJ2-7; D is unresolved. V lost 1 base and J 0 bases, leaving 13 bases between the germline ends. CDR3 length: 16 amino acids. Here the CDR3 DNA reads TGTGCCAGCAGTTTAGGGAACAGACCTTACTCCTACGAGCAGTACTTC. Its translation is CASSLGNRPYSYEQYF.

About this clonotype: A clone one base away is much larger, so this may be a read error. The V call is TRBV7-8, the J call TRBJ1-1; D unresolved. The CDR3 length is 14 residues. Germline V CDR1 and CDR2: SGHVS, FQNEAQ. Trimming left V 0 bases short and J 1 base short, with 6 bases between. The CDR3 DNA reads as TGTGCCAGCAGCTTAGCCACAGCGAACACTGAAGCTTTCTTT. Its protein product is CASSLATANTEAFF.

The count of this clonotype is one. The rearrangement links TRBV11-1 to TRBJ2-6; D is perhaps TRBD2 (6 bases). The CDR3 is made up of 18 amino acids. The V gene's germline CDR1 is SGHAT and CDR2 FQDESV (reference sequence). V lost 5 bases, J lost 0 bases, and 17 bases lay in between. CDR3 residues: CASSDGGTSPSGANVLTF. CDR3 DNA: TGTGCCAGCAGCGACGGAGGGACCTCTCCCTCTGGGGCCAACGTCCTGACTTTC.

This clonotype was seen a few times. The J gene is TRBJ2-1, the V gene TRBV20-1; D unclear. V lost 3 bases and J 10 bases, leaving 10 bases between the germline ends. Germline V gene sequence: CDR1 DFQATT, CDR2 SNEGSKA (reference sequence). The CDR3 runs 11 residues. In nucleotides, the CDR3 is TGCAGTGCTAGTTCAGGACGGGAGCAGTTCTTC. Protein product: CSASSGREQFF.

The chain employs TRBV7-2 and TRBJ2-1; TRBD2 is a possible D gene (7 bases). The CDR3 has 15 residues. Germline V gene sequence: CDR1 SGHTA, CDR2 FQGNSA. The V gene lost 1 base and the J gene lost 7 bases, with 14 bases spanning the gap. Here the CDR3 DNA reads TGTGCCAGCAGCTTAGGGGGGGGGCCATTAAATGAGCAGTTCTTC. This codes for CASSLGGGPLNEQFF.

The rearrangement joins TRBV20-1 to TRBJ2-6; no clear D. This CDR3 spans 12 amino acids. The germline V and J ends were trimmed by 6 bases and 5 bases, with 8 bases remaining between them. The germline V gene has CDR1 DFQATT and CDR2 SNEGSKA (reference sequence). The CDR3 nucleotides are TGCAGTGCCTCCCGACGGGCCAACGTCCTGACTTTC. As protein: CSASRRANVLTF.

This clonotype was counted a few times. DNA of the CDR3: TGCAGTGCTAGTATGGGGCTAGCGGGAGAAGCAGATACGCAGTATTTT. Protein: CSASMGLAGEADTQYF. The chain is built from TRBV20-1 and TRBJ2-3; 10 bases match TRBD2. CDR3 length: 16 amino acids. Germline CDR1 and CDR2: DFQATT and SNEGSKA (reference sequence). J was trimmed by 4 bases and V by 3 bases; bases with no gene match: 10.

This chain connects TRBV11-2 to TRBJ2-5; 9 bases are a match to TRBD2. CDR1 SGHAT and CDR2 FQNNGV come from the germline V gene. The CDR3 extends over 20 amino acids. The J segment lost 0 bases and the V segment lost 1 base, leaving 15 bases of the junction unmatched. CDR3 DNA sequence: TGTGCCAGCAGCTTAGGAACTAGCGGGCTGTTTCGGGCCTACCAAGAGACCCAGTACTTC. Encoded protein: CASSLGTSGLFRAYQETQYF.

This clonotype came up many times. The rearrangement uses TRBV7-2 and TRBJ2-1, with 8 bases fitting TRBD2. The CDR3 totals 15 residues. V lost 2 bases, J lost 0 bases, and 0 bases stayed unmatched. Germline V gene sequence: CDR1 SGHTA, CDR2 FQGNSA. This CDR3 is CASSLSGSSYNEQFF. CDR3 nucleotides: TGTGCCAGCAGCTTAAGCGGGAGCTCCTACAATGAGCAGTTCTTC. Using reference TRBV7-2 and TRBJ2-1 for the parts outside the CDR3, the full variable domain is GAGVSQSPSNKVTEKGKDVELRCDPISGHTALYWYRQSLGQGLEFLIYFQGNSAPDKSGLPSDRFSAERTGGSVSTLTIQRTQQEDSAVYLCASSLSGSSYNEQFFGPGTRLTVL.

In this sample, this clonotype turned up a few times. CDR3: CASSYITEFYNEQFF. CDR3 nucleotides: TGTGCCAGCAGTTACATCACAGAGTTCTACAATGAGCAGTTCTTC. V is TRBV6-5 and J is TRBJ2-1; D ambiguous. The germline V gene encodes CDR1 MNHEY and CDR2 SVGAGI. Between the trimmed V and J ends, which lost 2 bases and 3 bases, there was a span of 11 bases. The CDR3 has 15 residues.

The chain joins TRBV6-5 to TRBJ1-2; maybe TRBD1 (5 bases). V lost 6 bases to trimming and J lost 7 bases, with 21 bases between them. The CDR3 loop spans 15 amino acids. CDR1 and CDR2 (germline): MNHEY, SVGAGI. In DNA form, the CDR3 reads TGTGCCAGCAGGCCCTCGAGGGCAGGGTCTAGTGGCTACACCTTC. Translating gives CASRPSRAGSSGYTF.

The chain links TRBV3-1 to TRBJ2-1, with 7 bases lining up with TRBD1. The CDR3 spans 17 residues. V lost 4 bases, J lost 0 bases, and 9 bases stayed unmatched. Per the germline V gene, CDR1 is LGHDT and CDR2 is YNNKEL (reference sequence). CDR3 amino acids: CASSLDRVISSYNEQFF. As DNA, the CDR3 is TGTGCCAGCAGCCTCGACAGGGTTATAAGCTCCTACAATGAGCAGTTCTTC.

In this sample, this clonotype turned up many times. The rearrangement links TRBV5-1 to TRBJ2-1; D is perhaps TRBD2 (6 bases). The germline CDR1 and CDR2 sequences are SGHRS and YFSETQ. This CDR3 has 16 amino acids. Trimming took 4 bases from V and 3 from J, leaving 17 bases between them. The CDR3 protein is CASSPTGTGGYNEQFF. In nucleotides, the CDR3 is TGCGCCAGCAGCCCTACCGGGACTGGAGGCTACAATGAGCAGTTCTTC. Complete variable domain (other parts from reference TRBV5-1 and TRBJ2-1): KAGVTQTPRYLIKTRGQQVTLSCSPISGHRSVSWYQQTPGQGLQFLFEYFSETQRNKGNFPGRFSGRQFSNSRSEMNVSTLELGDSALYLCASSPTGTGGYNEQFFGPGTRLTVL.

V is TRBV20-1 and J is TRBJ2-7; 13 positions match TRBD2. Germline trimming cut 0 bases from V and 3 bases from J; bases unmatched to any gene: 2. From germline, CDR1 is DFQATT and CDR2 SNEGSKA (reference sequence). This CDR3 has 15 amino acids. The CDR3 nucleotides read TGCAGTGCTAGAGAGGGGACTAGCGGGAACTACGAGCAGTACTTC. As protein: CSAREGTSGNYEQYF.

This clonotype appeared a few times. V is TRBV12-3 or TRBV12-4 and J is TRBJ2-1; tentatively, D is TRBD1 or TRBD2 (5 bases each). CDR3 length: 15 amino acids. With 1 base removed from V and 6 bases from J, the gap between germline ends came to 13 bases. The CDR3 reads CASSLGGTPSNEQFF. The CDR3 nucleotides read TGTGCCAGCAGTTTAGGTGGGACCCCCTCCAATGAGCAGTTCTTC.

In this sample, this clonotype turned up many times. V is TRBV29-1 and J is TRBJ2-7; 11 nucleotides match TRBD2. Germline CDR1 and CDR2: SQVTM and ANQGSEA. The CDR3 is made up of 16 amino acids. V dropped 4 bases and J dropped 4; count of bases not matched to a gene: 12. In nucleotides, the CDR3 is TGCAGCGTTGCGAGTGGTCTAGCGGGAGGATCATACGAGCAGTACTTC. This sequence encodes CSVASGLAGGSYEQYF.